This T cell receptor (beta chain) was identified during a study of cytomegalovirus exposure and HLA in healthy donors. The study's findings and limits: Accounts indicate the classifier identified cytomegalovirus status with strong specificity and sensitivity. It was confirmed in vitro that a few of the CMV-associated chains were specific for CMV antigens.

PCR amplification relied on 60 Vbeta primers (plus 13 Jbeta primers). TCRdb keeps only in-frame clones here, not all; method: immunoSEQ multiplex PCR. The profile shows under 45,000 clones, approximately 80% of them singletons. This clone was observed a single time. Its antigen remains unknown. Sequencing was carried out using PBMCs. The sequence derives from a young man in good health and CMV-seronegative.

As DNA, the CDR3 is TGTGCCAGCCGTCCGCCGGGACAGACCTACGAGCAGTACTTC. It translates to CASRPPGQTYEQYF. The chain combines TRBV28 with TRBJ2-7; 7 bases line up with TRBD1. The CDR3 is 14 amino acids. V dropped 8 bases and J dropped 2; count of bases not matched to a gene: 9. CDR1 and CDR2 (germline): MDHEN, SYDVKM.